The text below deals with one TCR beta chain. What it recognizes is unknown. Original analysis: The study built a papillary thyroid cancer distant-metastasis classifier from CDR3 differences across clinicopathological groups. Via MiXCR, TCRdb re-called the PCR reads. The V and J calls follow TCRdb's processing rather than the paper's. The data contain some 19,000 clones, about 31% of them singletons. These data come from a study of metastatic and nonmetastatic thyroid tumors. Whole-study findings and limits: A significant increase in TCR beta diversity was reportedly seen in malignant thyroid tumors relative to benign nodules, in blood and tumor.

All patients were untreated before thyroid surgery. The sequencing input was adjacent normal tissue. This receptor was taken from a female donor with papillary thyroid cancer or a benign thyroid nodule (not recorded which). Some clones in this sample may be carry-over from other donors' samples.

The CDR3 spells CASSLLGNANYGYTF. The CDR3 nucleotides are TGCGCCAGCAGCTTGTTAGGCAACGCTAACTATGGCTACACCTTC. The J gene is TRBJ1-2, the V gene TRBV5-1; unclear D gene. Trimming took 1 base from V and 0 from J, leaving 10 bases between them. The CDR3 is 15 amino acids. CDR1 is SGHRS, CDR2 YFSETQ, per germline.